Shown below are 21 T cell receptor beta chains from a single sample sequenced in a study of blood T cells in healthy people across ages (dated by TCRdb to between 2015 and 2016). The library was produced with 5' RACE. Reads for this sample came from an Illumina HiSeq 2500. The second PCR ran for roughly 6 to 11 cycles and used a J-beta primer mix along with a sample-barcoded 5' primer. TCRdb reran the public reads through fastp at Q25 and MiXCR, keeping productive beta chains. Rows merge per CDR3 protein into single entries with the most common DNA and genes. A total of about 1.4 million distinct CDR3 sequences appear in this sample, 55% to 75% of them only once. The ten largest account for 6.5% to 8% of the sample. The sequenced sample consisted of blood. These receptors were obtained from a man aged 18 to 35 in good health.

The chain combines TRBV7-9 with TRBJ1-2; D is unclear. This CDR3 spans 15 amino acids. Trimming removed 3 bases from V and 4 bases from J, with 15 bases in between. CDR1 and CDR2 (germline): SEHNR, FQNEAQ (reference sequence). CDR3 residues: CASSLGNSVGYGYTF. CDR3 DNA sequence: TGTGCCAGCAGCTTGGGTAACAGTGTCGGCTATGGCTACACCTTC. Combining the CDR3 with reference TRBV7-9 and TRBJ1-2 gives the whole variable domain DTGVSQNPRHKITKRGQNVTFRCDPISEHNRLYWYRQTLGQGPEFLTYFQNEAQLEKSRLLSDRFSAERPKGSFSTLEIQRTEQGDSAMYLCASSLGNSVGYGYTFGSGTRLTVV.

The chain employs TRBV7-9 and TRBJ1-2, with D uncertain. The V end was cut by 4 bases, the J end by 8 bases, with 26 bases between. The CDR3 spans 17 residues. Germline-derived CDR1 and CDR2 are SEHNR and FQNEAQ (reference sequence). The CDR3 protein is CASSSSNRPEGLFGYTF. CDR3 nucleotides: TGTGCCAGCAGCTCCTCGAACCGGCCGGAGGGTTTGTTCGGCTACACCTTC. Drawing the rest from reference TRBV7-9 and TRBJ1-2, the complete variable domain is DTGVSQNPRHKITKRGQNVTFRCDPISEHNRLYWYRQTLGQGPEFLTYFQNEAQLEKSRLLSDRFSAERPKGSFSTLEIQRTEQGDSAMYLCASSSSNRPEGLFGYTFGSGTRLTVV.

This clonotype was detected a few times. The chain recombines TRBV12-3 or TRBV12-4 with TRBJ2-1, with D uncertain. The CDR3 contains 15 residues. V dropped 7 bases and J dropped 0 bases, with 13 bases sitting between them. The CDR3 DNA reads as TGTGCCAGCATTTCCGGCGGAAGCTCCTACAATGAGCAGTTCTTC. Translation: CASISGGSSYNEQFF.

The J gene is TRBJ2-1, the V gene TRBV28, with D possibly being TRBD2 (6 bases). V was shortened by 3 bases and J by 6 bases, with 15 bases between the two germline ends. The CDR3 consists of 15 residues. CDR1 and CDR2 from the germline V gene are MDHEN and SYDVKM. The CDR3 spells CASSLGGEGRNEQFF. CDR3 nucleotides: TGTGCCAGCAGTTTGGGGGGAGAGGGGCGCAATGAGCAGTTCTTC.

The chain joins TRBV6-2 or TRBV6-3 to TRBJ2-2; D possibly corresponds to TRBD1 (5 bases). The CDR3 loop spans 15 amino acids. The V gene lost 9 bases and the J gene lost 2 bases, with 16 bases spanning the gap. Germline V gives CDR1 MNHEY, CDR2 SVGEGT. DNA for the CDR3: TGTGCCAGTTCCAGATCCAGGGTTAACACCGGGGAGCTGTTTTTT. Translated: CASSRSRVNTGELFF.

This clonotype was seen more than once but under ten times. The chain employs TRBV5-1 and TRBJ2-6; no firm D call. CDR3 length: 17 amino acids. Looked up from germline, CDR1 is SGHRS and CDR2 is YFSETQ. V was clipped by 1 base and J by 0 bases, with 11 bases between them. The CDR3 loop is CASSLPLSSSGANVLTF. In DNA form, the CDR3 reads TGCGCCAGCAGCTTGCCGCTATCAAGCTCTGGGGCCAACGTCCTGACTTTC. The whole variable domain, filled in from reference TRBV5-1 and TRBJ2-6, reads KAGVTQTPRYLIKTRGQQVTLSCSPISGHRSVSWYQQTPGQGLQFLFEYFSETQRNKGNFPGRFSGRQFSNSRSEMNVSTLELGDSALYLCASSLPLSSSGANVLTFGAGSRLTVL.

In its sample, this clonotype was seen once. The chain uses TRBV27 and TRBJ2-3; D could derive from TRBD1 or TRBD2 (5 bases each). This CDR3 is 15 amino acids long. Germline assignment: CDR1 MNHEY and CDR2 SMNVEV (reference sequence). Trimming cost V 3 bases and J 0 bases, with 10 bases left between them. The DNA for the CDR3 is TGTGCCAGCAGTTTGAACGGGGCTAGCACAGATACGCAGTATTTT. This sequence encodes CASSLNGASTDTQYF.

The chain is built from TRBV5-6 and TRBJ2-4; D not resolved. Germline values: CDR1 SGHDT, CDR2 YYEEEE. Trimming cost V 2 bases and J 5 bases, with 14 bases left between them. There are 15 residues in the CDR3. DNA for the CDR3: TGTGCCAGCAGCTTCGGCAGTAGGTGGGAAAACATTCAGTACTTC. This encodes CASSFGSRWENIQYF.

The chain carries TRBV7-2 and TRBJ2-7; 9 bases map to TRBD1. The CDR3 is 18 amino acids. Losses at the gene ends were 3 bases for V and 5 bases for J; bases not matched to a gene: 17. The germline V gene encodes CDR1 SGHTA and CDR2 FQGNSA. The CDR3 loop is CASSFTPYNRDRAHEQYF. The CDR3 region has the DNA TGTGCCAGCAGCTTTACACCATACAACCGGGACAGGGCACACGAGCAGTACTTC. The full variable domain, in which reference TRBV7-2 and TRBJ2-7 provide the parts outside the CDR3, is GAGVSQSPSNKVTEKGKDVELRCDPISGHTALYWYRQSLGQGLEFLIYFQGNSAPDKSGLPSDRFSAERTGGSVSTLTIQRTQQEDSAVYLCASSFTPYNRDRAHEQYFGPGTRLTVT.

The rearrangement uses TRBV20-1 and TRBJ2-4; 15 bases match TRBD2. The J call may be wrong; the DNA end is better matched by TRBJ2-7. Looked up from germline, CDR1 is DFQATT and CDR2 is SNEGSKA (reference sequence). The CDR3 length is 17 residues. This CDR3 reads CSARMAGTSGRLVEQYF. In DNA, the CDR3 is TGCAGTGCTAGAATGGCCGGGACTAGCGGGAGGCTGGTCGAGCAGTACTTC.

CDR3 DNA: TGTGCCAGCAGCCCAAATAGCGGGGCCTCCTACGAGCAGTACTTC. This translates into CASSPNSGASYEQYF. The chain uses TRBV6-5 and TRBJ2-7; 8 bases map to TRBD2. The V gene end was trimmed by 6 bases and the J gene end by 0 bases; junction bases not matched to a gene: 7. The germline CDR1 and CDR2 sequences are MNHEY and SVGAGI. This CDR3 spans 15 amino acids.

This clonotype came up a few times. J is TRBJ2-5 and V is TRBV4-1; no clear D. CDR3 size: 14 residues. Trimming removed 0 bases at V and 2 bases at J, with 7 bases between. Germline CDR1 reads MGHRA; CDR2 reads YSYEKL. The CDR3 reads CASSQEVRQETQYF. CDR3 sequence (DNA): TGCGCCAGCAGCCAAGAAGTCCGGCAAGAGACCCAGTACTTC.

This chain uses TRBV10-3 with TRBJ2-7; 8 positions agree with TRBD1. V was clipped by 5 bases and J by 5 bases; unmatched bases: 2. CDR1 ENHRY and CDR2 SYGVKD come from the germline V gene. The CDR3 totals 12 residues. This CDR3 is CAISTGGDEQYF. The CDR3 DNA reads as TGTGCCATCAGTACAGGGGGTGACGAGCAGTACTTC.

This clonotype was seen more than once but under ten times. CDR3 protein: CAISTETRGELFF. The CDR3 DNA reads as TGTGCCATCAGTACCGAGACCAGGGGGGAGCTGTTTTTT. This rearrangement joins TRBV10-3 to TRBJ2-2; D gene uncertain. V dropped 5 bases and J dropped 8 bases, with 12 bases sitting between them. The germline V gene encodes CDR1 ENHRY and CDR2 SYGVKD. The CDR3 length is 13 residues.

V usage is TRBV18 and J usage is TRBJ2-5; no clear D. The CDR3 has 14 amino acids. Germline values: CDR1 KGHSH, CDR2 LQKENI. V lost 1 base and J 0 bases, leaving 6 bases between the germline ends. CDR3 DNA: TGTGCCAGCTCACCACGCATTAACCAAGAGACCCAGTACTTC. Translating gives CASSPRINQETQYF.

This clonotype was observed a handful of times. The genes are TRBV21-1 and TRBJ1-1. TRBV21-1 constitutes a pseudogene. The CDR3 extends over 13 amino acids. The CDR3 sequence is CASSKPANTEAFF. CDR3 DNA: TGTGCCAGCAGCAAACCAGCGAACACTGAAGCTTTCTTT.

Only one count was recorded for this clonotype. The gene calls are TRBV4-1 and TRBJ1-1; D may be TRBD1 (5 bases). The V and J ends lost 1 base and 3 bases respectively, with 9 bases between them. CDR3 length: 14 residues. Germline-derived CDR1 and CDR2 are MGHRA and YSYEKL. For the CDR3, the DNA is TGCGCCAGCAGCCAAGTTCGGGGGGACACTGAAGCTTTCTTT. It encodes CASSQVRGDTEAFF.

This chain links TRBV10-3 with TRBJ2-4; D might be TRBD1 (6 bases). The DNA end is a closer match to TRBJ2-7, so the J assignment may be wrong. The V gene's germline CDR1 is ENHRY and CDR2 SYGVKD. This CDR3 contains 12 residues. The CDR3 DNA is TGTGCCATCAGTTCGGACAGCAACGAGCAGTACTTC. Its protein product is CAISSDSNEQYF.

The V and J genes are TRBV29-1 and TRBJ1-3; D is perhaps TRBD1 (5 bases). CDR1 and CDR2 from the germline V gene are SQVTM and ANQGSEA. This CDR3 comprises 13 residues. V lost 7 bases, J lost 2 bases, and 12 bases lay in between. The CDR3 nucleotides are TGCAGCGCTCGGGGGGGAGCTGGAAACACCATATATTTT. Translating it yields CSARGGAGNTIYF.

The chain employs TRBV28 and TRBJ1-5; D is ambiguous. With 5 bases removed from V and 9 bases from J, the gap between germline ends came to 17 bases. The germline CDR1 and CDR2 sequences are MDHEN and SYDVKM. The length of the CDR3 is 14 residues. CDR3 bases: TGTGCCAGCAGTGGTTGGACGCGGGAGGCGCCCCAGCATTTT. This sequence encodes CASSGWTREAPQHF.

The rearrangement links TRBV4-3 to TRBJ2-5, with D perhaps TRBD1 (5 bases). The J call may not be correct, given that the DNA end is closer to TRBJ2-7. The germline V gene encodes CDR1 LGHNA and CDR2 YSLEER. This CDR3 comprises 14 residues. The CDR3 loop is CASSQYDRTYEQYF. The CDR3 nucleotides are TGCGCCAGCAGCCAATACGACAGAACCTACGAGCAGTACTTC.